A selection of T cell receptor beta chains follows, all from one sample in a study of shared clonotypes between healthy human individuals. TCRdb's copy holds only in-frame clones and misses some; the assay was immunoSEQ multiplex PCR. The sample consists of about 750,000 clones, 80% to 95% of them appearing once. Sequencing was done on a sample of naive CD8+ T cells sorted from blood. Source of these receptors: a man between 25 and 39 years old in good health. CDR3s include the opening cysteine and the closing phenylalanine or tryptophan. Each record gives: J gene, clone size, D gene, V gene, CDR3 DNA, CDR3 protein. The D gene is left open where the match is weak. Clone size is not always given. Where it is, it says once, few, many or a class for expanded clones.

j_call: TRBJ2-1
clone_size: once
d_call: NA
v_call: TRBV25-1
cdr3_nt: TGTGCCAGCAGTGAATTGACAGGTACTTCCTACAATGAGCAGTTCTTC
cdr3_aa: CASSELTGTSYNEQFF

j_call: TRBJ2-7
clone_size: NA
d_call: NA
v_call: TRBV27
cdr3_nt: TGTGCCAGCAGTTTAGGGACACAATCCTTCTACGAGCAGTACTTC
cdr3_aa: CASSLGTQSFYEQYF

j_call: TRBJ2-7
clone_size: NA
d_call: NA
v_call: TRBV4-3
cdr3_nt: TGCGCCAGCAGCCCCTGGACTGGAACCTACGAGCAGTACTTC
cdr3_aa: CASSPWTGTYEQYF

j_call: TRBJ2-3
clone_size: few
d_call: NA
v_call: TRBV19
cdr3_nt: TGTGCCAGTAGTATCGGAGAGTCGGGCACAGATACGCAGTATTTT
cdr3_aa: CASSIGESGTDTQYF

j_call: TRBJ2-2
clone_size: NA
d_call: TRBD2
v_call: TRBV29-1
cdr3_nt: TGCAGCGTTCGCTATAAGACTAGCGGGGACACCGGGGAGCTGTTTTTT
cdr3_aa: CSVRYKTSGDTGELFF

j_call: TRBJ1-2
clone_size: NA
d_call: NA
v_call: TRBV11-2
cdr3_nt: TGTGCCAGCAGCTCCACTAACTATGGCTACACCTTC
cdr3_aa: CASSSTNYGYTF

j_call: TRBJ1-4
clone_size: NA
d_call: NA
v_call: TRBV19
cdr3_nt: TGTGCCAGTAGTATGAGTTACGGGGGAACTAATGAAAAACTGTTTTTT
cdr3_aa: CASSMSYGGTNEKLFF

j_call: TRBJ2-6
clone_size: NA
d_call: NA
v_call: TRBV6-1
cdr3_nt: TGTGCCAGCAGGGGGGAATACTCTGGGGCCAACGTCCTGACTTTC
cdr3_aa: CASRGEYSGANVLTF

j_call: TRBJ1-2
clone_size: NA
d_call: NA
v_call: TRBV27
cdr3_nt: TGTGCCAGCAGGGTGGCAGGGGACCGCAGCTACACCTTC
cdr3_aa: CASRVAGDRSYTF

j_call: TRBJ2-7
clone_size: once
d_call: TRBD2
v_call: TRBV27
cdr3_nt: TGTGCCAGCAGCCCGACTAGCGGGCTAGCCTACGAGCAGTACTTC
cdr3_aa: CASSPTSGLAYEQYF

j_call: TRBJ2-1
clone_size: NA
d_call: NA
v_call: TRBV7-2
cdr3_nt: TGTGCCAGCAGCTTAGAAGGTCGCAATGAGCAGTTCTTC
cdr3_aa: CASSLEGRNEQFF

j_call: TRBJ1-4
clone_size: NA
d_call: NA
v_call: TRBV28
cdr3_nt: TGTGCCAGCAGTTTTTGGCAGGTGATCTCAACTAATGAAAAACTGTTTTTT
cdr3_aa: CASSFWQVISTNEKLFF

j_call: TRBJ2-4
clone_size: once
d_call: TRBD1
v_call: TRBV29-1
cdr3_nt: TGCAGCGTTAGGACAGGGGGCGCGGGGGCCAAAAACATTCAGTACTTC
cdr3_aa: CSVRTGGAGAKNIQYF

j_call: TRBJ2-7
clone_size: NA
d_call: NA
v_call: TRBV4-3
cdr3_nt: TGCGCCAGCAGCCGCCTGGACAGATACGAGCAGTACTTC
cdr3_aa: CASSRLDRYEQYF

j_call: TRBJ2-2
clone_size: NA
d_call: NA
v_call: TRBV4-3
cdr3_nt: TGCGCCAGCAGCCAAGATGTTGGAGCGAACACCGGGGAGCTGTTTTTT
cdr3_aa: CASSQDVGANTGELFF

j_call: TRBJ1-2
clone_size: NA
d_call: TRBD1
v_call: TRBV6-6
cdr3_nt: TGTGCCAGCAATATGAGCCGAACCGGGACAGGTCGTGGCTACACCTTC
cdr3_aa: CASNMSRTGTGRGYTF